What follows are 16 T cell receptor beta chains derived from one specimen sequenced in a study of neurological immune-mediated disorders. TCRdb recomputed calls from the 5' RACE reads with MiXCR, one row per CDR3 protein. This table holds 81,000 or so distinct CDR3 sequences, less than 5.5% found once. Specimen: PBMCs. The receptors come from a woman in her thirties with multiple sclerosis.

There are a few counts of this clonotype. This chain connects TRBV20-1 to TRBJ2-1, with D unclear. This CDR3 is 14 amino acids long. From germline, CDR1 is DFQATT and CDR2 SNEGSKA (reference sequence). The V end was cut by 6 bases, the J end by 7 bases, with 19 bases between. The CDR3 sequence: CSATKQSFWNEQFF. As DNA, the CDR3 is TGCAGTGCAACGAAACAAAGTTTTTGGAATGAGCAGTTCTTC.

This clonotype was seen many times. The CDR3, as DNA: TGTGCCAGCAGTTTTTCCGGGGGAGATACGCAGTATTTT. As protein: CASSFSGGDTQYF. The chain is built from TRBV12-3 or TRBV12-4 and TRBJ2-3; possible D gene TRBD2, 6 bases. V lost 3 bases to trimming and J lost 5 bases, with 9 bases between them. This CDR3 is 13 amino acids long.

In its sample, this clonotype was seen many times. The chain uses TRBV2 and TRBJ1-2, with no clear D. The CDR3 contains 13 residues. V lost 6 bases and J 0 bases, leaving 8 bases between the germline ends. The germline V gene encodes CDR1 SNHLY and CDR2 FYNNEI. CDR3 in amino acids: CASRGGANYGYTF. DNA of the CDR3: TGTGCCAGCAGGGGAGGAGCTAACTATGGCTACACCTTC.

This clonotype was seen at least ten times. CDR3 DNA sequence: TGTGCCAGCAGCGCCATAGCGGGAGGGAACAATGAGCAGTTCTTC. Protein: CASSAIAGGNNEQFF. The V gene is TRBV7-9, the J gene TRBJ2-1, with 11 bases matching TRBD2. This CDR3 has 15 residues. After removal of 5 bases from V and 5 bases from J, the junction contained 5 bases not matched to a gene. The germline gives CDR1 SEHNR, CDR2 FQNEAQ (reference sequence).

The V call is TRBV20-1, the J call TRBJ2-1; TRBD1 might be the D (5 bases). Germline V gives CDR1 DFQATT, CDR2 SNEGSKA (reference sequence). The CDR3 length is 14 residues. Trimming cost V 6 bases and J 5 bases, with 17 bases left between them. For the CDR3, the DNA is TGCAGTGCCCATTCACGGGCCAGGGACAATGAGCAGTTCTTC. Translation gives CSAHSRARDNEQFF.

Of note for this clonotype: The junction shows a germline mismatch at one end, possibly a read error. The chain recombines TRBV6-5 with TRBJ1-5; no clear D. Looked up from germline, CDR1 is MNHEY and CDR2 is SVGAGI. The CDR3 length is 14 residues. The CDR3: CASSYSRSNQHQHF. CDR3 nucleotide sequence: TGTGCCAGCAGTTACTCAAGGTCCAATCAGCACCAGCATTTT.

This clonotype was seen many times. This rearrangement joins TRBV9 to TRBJ1-6; no reliable D call. Germline CDR1 SGDLS, CDR2 YYNGEE. This CDR3 has 14 amino acids. Trimming left V 5 bases short and J 0 bases short, with 6 bases between. CDR3 protein: CASSVSSYNSPLHF. In nucleotides, the CDR3 is TGTGCCAGCAGTGTCAGCTCCTATAATTCACCCCTCCACTTT. Using reference TRBV9 and TRBJ1-6 for the parts outside the CDR3, the full variable domain is DSGVTQTPKHLITATGQRVTLRCSPRSGDLSVYWYQQSLDQGLQFLIQYYNGEERAKGNILERFSAQQFPDLHSELNLSSLELGDSALYFCASSVSSYNSPLHFGNGTRLTVT.

The table lists this clonotype with many counts. This chain uses TRBV6-6 with TRBJ1-1; D not certain. In germline, CDR1 is MNHNY, CDR2 SVGAGI (reference sequence). V was pared by 5 bases and J by 5 bases, with 18 bases between. CDR3 length equals 15 residues. The CDR3 nucleotides read TGTGCCAGCAGTGCCCCTCAGTTTGCACGGACTGAAGCTTTCTTT. Its protein is CASSAPQFARTEAFF.

This chain joins TRBV20-1 and TRBJ2-7; 14 nucleotides agree with TRBD2. Germline assignment: CDR1 DFQATT and CDR2 SNEGSKA (reference sequence). The ends lost 1 base at V and 4 bases at J; junction bases unmatched: 3. CDR3 size: 15 residues. CDR3 nucleotide sequence: TGCAGTGCTAGAGGCGGACTAGCGGGAGGTTACGAGCAGTACTTC. Encoded protein: CSARGGLAGGYEQYF.

This clonotype was detected only a few times. This rearrangement joins TRBV18 to TRBJ1-2; the D gene is possibly TRBD1 (5 bases). V was trimmed by 2 bases and J by 2 bases, leaving 12 bases between them. CDR3 length: 15 amino acids. CDR1 and CDR2 (germline): KGHSH, LQKENI. This CDR3 reads CASSPGTPPNYGYTF. Here the CDR3 DNA reads TGTGCCAGCTCACCAGGGACCCCCCCCAACTATGGCTACACCTTC.

The table lists this clonotype with many counts. This chain joins TRBV10-3 and TRBJ2-7; tentatively, D is TRBD1 (5 bases). V was clipped by 0 bases and J by 3 bases, with 18 bases between them. Looked up from germline, CDR1 is ENHRY and CDR2 is SYGVKD. CDR3 length: 17 amino acids. The CDR3 is CAISESQGLGPGYEQYF. CDR3 DNA sequence: TGTGCCATCAGTGAGTCGCAGGGTTTGGGGCCAGGCTACGAGCAGTACTTC.

This clonotype was seen repeatedly, ten times or more. The V gene is TRBV7-8, the J gene TRBJ2-5, with D unresolved. The V gene lost 0 bases and the J gene lost 2 bases, with 10 bases spanning the gap. Per germline, CDR1 SGHVS and CDR2 FQNEAQ. The CDR3 runs to 15 residues. DNA of the CDR3: TGTGCCAGCAGCTTAGCTGCCTACGGACAAGAGACCCAGTACTTC. This sequence encodes CASSLAAYGQETQYF.

In this sample, this clonotype turned up many times. This chain joins TRBV20-1 and TRBJ2-5, with TRBD2 matching over 9 bases. The germline gives CDR1 DFQATT, CDR2 SNEGSKA (reference sequence). The V segment lost 6 bases and the J segment 5 bases; nucleotides outside the gene matches: 13. This CDR3 region has 15 residues. CDR3 sequence reads: CSAPIISSGRETQYF. As DNA, the CDR3 is TGCAGTGCCCCTATTATTTCGAGCGGGAGGGAGACCCAGTACTTC.

This clonotype was seen ten or more times. The rearrangement joins TRBV20-1 to TRBJ2-1; D remains ambiguous. V was cut by 6 bases and J by 7 bases, with 16 bases left in between. Germline V gene sequence: CDR1 DFQATT, CDR2 SNEGSKA (reference sequence). The length of the CDR3 is 13 residues. CDR3 amino acids: CSATRVVPNEQFF. DNA of the CDR3: TGCAGTGCCACCCGGGTAGTGCCTAATGAGCAGTTCTTC.

This clonotype was found many times. This sequence joins TRBV5-1 and TRBJ1-2, with no clear D. The CDR3 is 12 amino acids. Germline CDR1 and CDR2: SGHRS and YFSETQ. V lost 0 bases, J lost 6 bases, and 6 bases lay in between. The CDR3 loop is CASSLVNDGYTF. The CDR3 DNA reads TGCGCCAGCAGCTTGGTAAACGATGGCTACACCTTC.

The gene calls are TRBV12-3 or TRBV12-4 and TRBJ1-1, with TRBD1 matching over 7 bases. The CDR3 is 11 amino acids. Trimming at V came to 3 bases and at J to 10 bases, leaving 2 bases not matched to a gene. CDR3 sequence reads: CASSFNRGAFF. As DNA, the CDR3 is TGTGCCAGCAGTTTCAACAGGGGAGCTTTCTTT.